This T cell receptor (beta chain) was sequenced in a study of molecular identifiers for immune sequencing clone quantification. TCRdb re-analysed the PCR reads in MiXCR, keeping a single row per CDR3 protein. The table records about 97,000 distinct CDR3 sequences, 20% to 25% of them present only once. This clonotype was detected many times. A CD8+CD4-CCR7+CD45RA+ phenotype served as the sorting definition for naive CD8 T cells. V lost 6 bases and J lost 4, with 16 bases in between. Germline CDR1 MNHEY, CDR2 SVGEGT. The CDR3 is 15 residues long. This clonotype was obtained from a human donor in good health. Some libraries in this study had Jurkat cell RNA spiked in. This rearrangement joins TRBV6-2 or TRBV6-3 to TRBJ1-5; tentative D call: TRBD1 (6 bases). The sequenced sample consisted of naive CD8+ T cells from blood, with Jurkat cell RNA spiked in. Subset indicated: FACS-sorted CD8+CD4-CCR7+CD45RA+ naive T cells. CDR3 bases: TGTGCCAGCAGGACTACGGACAGTGCGAATCAGCCCCAGCATTTT. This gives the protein CASRTTDSANQPQHF.